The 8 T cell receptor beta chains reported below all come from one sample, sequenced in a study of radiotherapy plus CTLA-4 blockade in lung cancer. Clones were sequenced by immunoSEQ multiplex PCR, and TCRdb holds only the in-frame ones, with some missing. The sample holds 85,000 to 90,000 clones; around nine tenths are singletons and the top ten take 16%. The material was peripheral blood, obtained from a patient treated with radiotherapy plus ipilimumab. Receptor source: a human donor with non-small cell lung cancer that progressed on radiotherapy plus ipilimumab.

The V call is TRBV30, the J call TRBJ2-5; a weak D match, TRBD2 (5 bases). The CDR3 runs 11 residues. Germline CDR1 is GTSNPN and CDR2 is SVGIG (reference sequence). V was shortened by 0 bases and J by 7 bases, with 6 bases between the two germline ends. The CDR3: CAWSVAGTQYF. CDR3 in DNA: TGTGCCTGGAGTGTGGCGGGGACCCAGTACTTC.

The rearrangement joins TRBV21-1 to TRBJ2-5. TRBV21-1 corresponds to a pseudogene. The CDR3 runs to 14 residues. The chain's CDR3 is CASIEPGPQETQYF. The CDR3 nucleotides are TGTGCCAGCATAGAACCGGGACCCCAAGAGACCCAGTACTTC.

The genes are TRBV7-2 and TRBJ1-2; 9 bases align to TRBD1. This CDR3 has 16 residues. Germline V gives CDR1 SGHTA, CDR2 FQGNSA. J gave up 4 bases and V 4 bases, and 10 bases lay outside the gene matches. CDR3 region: CASSSSPGQGGYGYTF. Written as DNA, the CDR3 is TGTGCCAGCAGCTCATCGCCGGGACAGGGAGGCTATGGCTACACCTTC.

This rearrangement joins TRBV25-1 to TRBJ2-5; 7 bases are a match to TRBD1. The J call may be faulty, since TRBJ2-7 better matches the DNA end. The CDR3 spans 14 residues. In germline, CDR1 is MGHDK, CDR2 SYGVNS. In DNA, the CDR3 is TGTGCCAGCAGTGAGACAGGGAGTTGCAACGAGCAGTACTTC. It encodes CASSETGSCNEQYF.

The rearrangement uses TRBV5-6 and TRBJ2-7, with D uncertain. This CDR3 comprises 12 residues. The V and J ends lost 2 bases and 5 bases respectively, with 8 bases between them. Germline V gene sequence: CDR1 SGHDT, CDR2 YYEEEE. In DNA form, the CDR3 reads TGTGCCAGCAGCTTAGTAGCCCACGAGCAGTACTTC. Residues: CASSLVAHEQYF.

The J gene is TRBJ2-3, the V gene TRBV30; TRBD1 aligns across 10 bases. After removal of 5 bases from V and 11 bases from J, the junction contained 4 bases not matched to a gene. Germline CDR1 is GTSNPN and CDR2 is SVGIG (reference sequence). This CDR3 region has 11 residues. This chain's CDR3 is CAWVGQGLQYF. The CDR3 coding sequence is TGTGCCTGGGTGGGACAGGGGTTGCAGTATTTT.

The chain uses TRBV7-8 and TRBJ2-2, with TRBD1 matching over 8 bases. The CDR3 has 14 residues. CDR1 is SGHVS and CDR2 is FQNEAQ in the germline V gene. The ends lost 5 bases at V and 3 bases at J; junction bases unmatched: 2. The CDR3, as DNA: TGTGCCAGCAGCCCGGACAGGGACACCGGGGAGCTGTTTTTT. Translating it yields CASSPDRDTGELFF.

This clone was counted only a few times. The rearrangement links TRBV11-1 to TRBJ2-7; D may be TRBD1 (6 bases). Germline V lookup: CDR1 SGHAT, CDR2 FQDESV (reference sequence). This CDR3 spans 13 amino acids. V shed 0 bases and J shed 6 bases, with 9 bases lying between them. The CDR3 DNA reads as TGTGCCAGCAGCTTAGCGTCACAGGGCGAGCAGTACTTC. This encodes CASSLASQGEQYF.